What follows are 18 T cell receptor beta chains derived from one specimen sequenced in a study of blood T cells in healthy people across ages. For the second PCR, which ran for about 7 to 11 cycles, a sample-barcoded 5' primer and a J-beta primer mix were used. TCRdb reprocessed the 5' RACE reads via MiXCR and lists one record per CDR3 protein. The sample has about 1,400,000 distinct CDR3 sequences, almost 60% seen once. Material: blood. The receptors stem from a young man in good health.

The V gene is TRBV28, the J gene TRBJ2-5; D gene uncertain. The length of the CDR3 is 11 residues. Trimming shortened V by 8 bases and J by 5 bases, and 9 bases separated the two germline ends. Germline CDR1 is MDHEN and CDR2 is SYDVKM. The CDR3 sequence is CASLSRETQYF. The CDR3 bases are TGTGCCAGCCTTAGCAGGGAGACCCAGTACTTC.

This clonotype was detected only a few times. The rearrangement uses TRBV5-6 and TRBJ2-7; weak D call: TRBD1 (5 bases). Trimming removed 3 bases at V and 2 bases at J, with 18 bases between. The CDR3 totals 16 residues. CDR1 SGHDT and CDR2 YYEEEE come from the germline V gene. The DNA for the CDR3 is TGTGCCAGCAGCTCAAGTCCCGGACACCTTACCTACGAGCAGTACTTC. Translated: CASSSSPGHLTYEQYF.

CDR3 nucleotide sequence: TGCAGCGTTCTCTCTCGACGGGGTTTTGGAAAAAACATTCAGTACTTC. Translating gives CSVLSRRGFGKNIQYF. This sequence joins TRBV29-1 and TRBJ2-4; D is possibly TRBD2 (5 bases). The CDR3 spans 16 residues. The V end was cut by 5 bases, the J end by 4 bases, with 21 bases between. The germline V gene encodes CDR1 SQVTM and CDR2 ANQGSEA.

V is TRBV20-1 and J is TRBJ2-1; D might be TRBD1 (6 bases). V lost 2 bases to trimming and J lost 4 bases, with 12 bases between them. The CDR3 sequence is 14 residues long. From germline, CDR1 is DFQATT and CDR2 SNEGSKA (reference sequence). CDR3 DNA sequence: TGCAGTGCTAGACCAACAGGGAGATACAATGAGCAGTTCTTC. As protein: CSARPTGRYNEQFF.

The chain carries TRBV18 and TRBJ2-1, with D unresolved. This CDR3 has 13 amino acids. Trimming left V 3 bases short and J 8 bases short, with 11 bases between. Germline lookup yields CDR1 KGHSH and CDR2 LQKENI. In DNA form, the CDR3 reads TGTGCCAGCTCACCGCTATCAGACCATGAGCAGTTCTTC. Protein product: CASSPLSDHEQFF.

The genes are TRBV4-1 and TRBJ2-7; 9 nucleotides agree with TRBD1. The CDR3 is 15 amino acids. Germline CDR1 is MGHRA and CDR2 is YSYEKL. The trim removed 3 bases at V and 5 bases at J, leaving 8 bases unmatched. DNA for the CDR3: TGCGCCAGCAGCCATCCACAGGGGGCAGGGAACGAGCAGTACTTC. As protein: CASSHPQGAGNEQYF.

The gene calls are TRBV6-6 and TRBJ2-1, with D uncertain. V dropped 0 bases and J dropped 0 bases, with 6 bases sitting between them. CDR3 size: 15 residues. Per the germline V gene, CDR1 is MNHNY and CDR2 is SVGAGI (reference sequence). The CDR3 DNA reads as TGTGCCAGCAGTTACTCTAGTCCCTCCTACAATGAGCAGTTCTTC. Translation gives CASSYSSPSYNEQFF.

The J gene is TRBJ2-4, the V gene TRBV6-1; tentatively, D is TRBD1 (6 bases). The J call is doubtful: the DNA matches TRBJ2-7 better. The CDR3 is made up of 16 amino acids. The germline gives CDR1 MNHNS, CDR2 SASEGT. The CDR3 here is CASSELTGTPNYEQYF. The CDR3 DNA follows: TGTGCCAGCAGTGAACTCACAGGGACCCCAAACTACGAGCAGTACTTC.

The chain combines TRBV10-3 with TRBJ1-5; 8 nucleotides match TRBD1. CDR3 size: 14 residues. Germline lookup yields CDR1 ENHRY and CDR2 SYGVKD. V dropped 6 bases and J dropped 2; count of bases not matched to a gene: 3. Written as DNA, the CDR3 is TGTGCCATCAGCGTACAGGGGGGCAATCAGCCCCAGCATTTT. This codes for CAISVQGGNQPQHF.

Only a few counts were recorded for this clonotype. J is TRBJ2-5 and V is TRBV11-2; the match to TRBD2 covers 7 bases. CDR1 SGHAT and CDR2 FQNNGV come from the germline V gene. The CDR3 has 16 residues. The J segment lost 3 bases and the V segment lost 1 base, leaving 8 bases of the junction unmatched. The CDR3 nucleotides are TGTGCCAGCAGCTTAGTTACGAGCCGGGAGGAAGAGACCCAGTACTTC. The encoded protein is CASSLVTSREEETQYF.

The rearrangement uses TRBV4-1 and TRBJ2-2; D remains unclear. The CDR3 runs to 16 residues. Germline V lookup: CDR1 MGHRA, CDR2 YSYEKL. V gave up 0 bases and J gave up 2 bases, with 10 bases separating them. The CDR3 region is CASSQDLGLNTGELFF. In DNA, the CDR3 is TGCGCCAGCAGCCAAGATCTGGGTCTTAACACCGGGGAGCTGTTTTTT.

In nucleotides, the CDR3 is TGTGCCAGCAGCTTAGTACAATCACAGAGACTAGGGGAGACCCAGTACTTC. Its protein product is CASSLVQSQRLGETQYF. The chain joins TRBV7-9 to TRBJ2-5, with D maybe TRBD2 (6 bases). The CDR3 has 17 residues. Trimming shortened V by 1 base and J by 5 bases, and 20 bases separated the two germline ends. Germline V lookup: CDR1 SEHNR, CDR2 FQNEAQ (reference sequence).

V gene TRBV27 combines with J gene TRBJ1-5; no definite D call. Looked up from germline, CDR1 is MNHEY and CDR2 is SMNVEV (reference sequence). V dropped 11 bases and J dropped 2 bases, with 10 bases sitting between them. There are 12 residues in the CDR3. CDR3 DNA sequence: TGTGCCTGGCCGGAAGGCAATCAGCCCCAGCATTTT. It yields the protein CAWPEGNQPQHF.

The J gene is TRBJ1-1, the V gene TRBV7-2; D is possibly TRBD1 (5 bases). The CDR3 length is 12 residues. The V gene's germline CDR1 is SGHTA and CDR2 FQGNSA. V was cut by 10 bases and J by 1 base, with 10 bases left in between. The CDR3 here is CATRQPNTEAFF. CDR3 nucleotides: TGTGCCACCCGACAGCCGAACACTGAAGCTTTCTTT.

The chain is built from TRBV7-8 and TRBJ2-4; D remains ambiguous. In germline, CDR1 is SGHVS, CDR2 FQNEAQ. Deletions cut 5 bases from V and 2 bases from J, with 16 bases between. The CDR3 runs to 16 residues. CDR3 bases: TGTGCCAGCAGCGATCAGAGATTCCTAACCAAAAACATTCAGTACTTC. Translating gives CASSDQRFLTKNIQYF.

This clonotype was detected once. The gene calls are TRBV14 and TRBJ1-1, with D maybe TRBD1 (6 bases). The CDR3 is 15 residues long. V dropped 3 bases and J dropped 5 bases, with 16 bases sitting between them. Germline assignment: CDR1 SGHDN and CDR2 FVKESK. CDR3 amino acids: CASSQDREGETEAFF. CDR3 DNA sequence: TGTGCCAGCAGCCAGGACCGCGAGGGGGAAACTGAAGCTTTCTTT.

The chain is built from TRBV4-3 and TRBJ2-3; TRBD1 agrees at 8 bases. Germline assignment: CDR1 LGHNA and CDR2 YSLEER. The V gene end was trimmed by 1 base and the J gene end by 2 bases; junction bases not matched to a gene: 5. The CDR3 spans 16 residues. CDR3 sequence (DNA): TGCGCCAGCAGCCAAGCGTGGGACAGGTTCACAGATACGCAGTATTTT. Amino acids: CASSQAWDRFTDTQYF.

This clonotype was detected a few times. This chain links TRBV4-1 with TRBJ2-5; D is unresolved. The CDR3 has 14 amino acids. Germline assignment: CDR1 MGHRA and CDR2 YSYEKL. The V and J ends lost 0 bases and 5 bases respectively, with 10 bases between them. CDR3 region: CASSQDGETETQYF. CDR3 in DNA: TGCGCCAGCAGCCAAGATGGTGAGACGGAGACCCAGTACTTC.